The rows below give T cell receptor beta chains drawn from one sample of a study of graft-versus-host responses after intestinal transplantation. The protocol was immunoSEQ multiplex PCR, while the TCRdb copy is restricted to in-frame clones and leaves out a portion. The data contain 6,800 or so clones, around a third of them singletons. The starting material was alloreactive CD8+ T cells from a mixed lymphocyte reaction culture, obtained before transplantation. Receptors originate from a human patient who was an organ donor for intestinal transplantation. Both conserved end residues are part of each CDR3. Each record gives: clone size, V gene, CDR3 protein. Clone size is not always given. Where it is, it says once, few, many or a class for expanded clones.

clone_size: NA
v_call: TRBV7-4
cdr3_aa: CARGGGQSSGANVLTF

clone_size: once
v_call: TRBV11-1
cdr3_aa: CASSFRTSGGDYEQYF

clone_size: NA
v_call: TRBV7-8
cdr3_aa: CASSLGGTGELFF

clone_size: NA
v_call: TRBV11-2
cdr3_aa: CASSFEVSYNEQFF

clone_size: NA
v_call: TRBV4-3
cdr3_aa: CASSHRGGGSSYEQYF

clone_size: few
v_call: TRBV11-2
cdr3_aa: CASSQARGETELFF

clone_size: few
v_call: TRBV5-3
cdr3_aa: CASSPGSPSYEQYF

clone_size: few
v_call: TRBV6-1
cdr3_aa: CASSYSDPLYEQYF

clone_size: NA
v_call: TRBV4-1
cdr3_aa: CASSLGTQETQYF

clone_size: NA
v_call: TRBV14
cdr3_aa: CASSPRTGLYGYTF

clone_size: NA
v_call: TRBV5-6
cdr3_aa: CASSLVWAGVYQETQYF

clone_size: NA
v_call: TRBV2
cdr3_aa: CASSESPRQNTYEQYF

clone_size: NA
v_call: TRBV5-1
cdr3_aa: CASSLALLAGGRKTQYF

clone_size: medium-sized
v_call: TRBV7-6
cdr3_aa: CASSPHEGMNTEAFF

clone_size: few
v_call: TRBV9
cdr3_aa: CASSLSPYYGYTF

clone_size: NA
v_call: TRBV6-1
cdr3_aa: CASTVRTINEQYF

clone_size: NA
v_call: TRBV7-8
cdr3_aa: CASSFGTYSSYNEQFF

clone_size: NA
v_call: TRBV7-9
cdr3_aa: CASSLRQGYYEQYF

clone_size: few
v_call: TRBV4-3
cdr3_aa: CASSQGGRIYEQYF

clone_size: NA
v_call: TRBV6-1
cdr3_aa: CASSSGRGLTDTQYF

clone_size: NA
v_call: TRBV11-3
cdr3_aa: CASSRIGQTYEQYF

clone_size: NA
v_call: TRBV7-9
cdr3_aa: CASSFSGGPPYNEQFF

clone_size: medium-sized
v_call: TRBV2
cdr3_aa: CASNEPQETQYF

clone_size: NA
v_call: TRBV5-4
cdr3_aa: CASSFGQMNTEAFF

clone_size: few
v_call: TRBV14
cdr3_aa: CASSQVWGDRLYGYTF

clone_size: few
v_call: TRBV4-1
cdr3_aa: CASSQYGQGGEQFF

clone_size: few
v_call: TRBV4-1
cdr3_aa: CASSLPGTGGKDTQYF

clone_size: NA
v_call: TRBV11-1
cdr3_aa: CASSLTYETQYF

clone_size: few
v_call: TRBV4-1
cdr3_aa: CASSQERIMWAPGDTQYF

clone_size: few
v_call: TRBV7-2
cdr3_aa: CASSTRDRGSYNEQFF

clone_size: NA
v_call: TRBV4-1
cdr3_aa: CASSQGGNQPQHF

clone_size: few
v_call: TRBV12-5
cdr3_aa: CASGPWTGLGSNYGYTF

clone_size: few
v_call: TRBV4-3
cdr3_aa: CASSPGPAGEEDTQYF

clone_size: NA
v_call: TRBV10-2
cdr3_aa: CASSVWNF

clone_size: NA
v_call: TRBV11-1
cdr3_aa: CASSGQDTGELFF

clone_size: few
v_call: TRBV28
cdr3_aa: CASSPMDHLPQGAYEQYF

clone_size: NA
v_call: TRBV5-1
cdr3_aa: CASSSRGGAGTGELFF

clone_size: NA
v_call: TRBV5-6
cdr3_aa: CASSFPPRTGENTEAFF

clone_size: NA
v_call: TRBV5-6
cdr3_aa: CASSLDSGTVSYEQYF

clone_size: NA
v_call: TRBV4-1
cdr3_aa: CASSPSPQGADTQYF

clone_size: NA
v_call: TRBV7-2
cdr3_aa: CASRPGLARGKNIQYF

clone_size: few
v_call: TRBV27
cdr3_aa: CASSPLQTTRVETQYF

clone_size: few
v_call: TRBV4-1
cdr3_aa: CASSQPGLPPLVQYF

clone_size: few
v_call: TRBV4-1
cdr3_aa: CASSVGVGSEQYF

clone_size: NA
v_call: TRBV10-3
cdr3_aa: CAISDTVNQPQHF

clone_size: few
v_call: TRBV6-6
cdr3_aa: CAAGPGTGYNEQFF

clone_size: once
v_call: TRBV6-5
cdr3_aa: CASSLSGGALETQYF

clone_size: NA
v_call: TRBV9
cdr3_aa: CASSGQHLGPNTLNTEAFF

clone_size: few
v_call: TRBV4-1
cdr3_aa: CASSLIYWGYGYTF

clone_size: NA
v_call: TRBV4-3
cdr3_aa: CASSQVGSGAYGYTF

clone_size: NA
v_call: TRBV7-9
cdr3_aa: CASSQARGHEQYF

clone_size: medium-sized
v_call: TRBV7-9
cdr3_aa: CASSLVGGIGDEQYF

clone_size: NA
v_call: TRBV6-5
cdr3_aa: CASSYSTTEQFF

clone_size: NA
v_call: TRBV6-5
cdr3_aa: CASSGTEEYTDGYTF

clone_size: NA
v_call: TRBV7-3
cdr3_aa: CASSLYAIATNEKLFF

clone_size: NA
v_call: TRBV30
cdr3_aa: CAWSVQDNTEAFF

clone_size: NA
v_call: TRBV10-1
cdr3_aa: CASLPGTGSDFCTDTQYF